Included here is one TCR beta chain sequence, with context. Sequenced by immunoSEQ multiplex PCR; TCRdb stores in-frame clones only, minus some. This table holds 50,000 to 60,000 clones, roughly nine tenths found once. The data belong to a study of technical replicates of blood from a few donors. Trimming removed 8 bases from V and 1 base from J, with 9 bases in between. CDR3 length: 12 residues. The V gene's germline CDR1 is LNHDA and CDR2 SQIVND (reference sequence). This chain links TRBV19 with TRBJ2-7; D is undetermined. This sequence originates from a human donor in good health. Some clones in this sample may be carry-over from other donors' samples. The sequenced material came from PBMCs. CDR3 protein: CASRGGSYEQYF. DNA for the CDR3: TGTGCCAGTCGAGGCGGTTCCTACGAGCAGTACTTC.